The rows below give T cell receptor beta chains drawn from one sample of a study of T cell changes during pregnancy in multiple sclerosis. Here immunoSEQ multiplex PCR was the method, and the copy in TCRdb shows in-frame clones only, minus some. Of 35,000 to 45,000 clones listed, around 90% are singletons. The source was CD4+ T cells from peripheral blood mononuclear cells, collected before pregnancy. Source of these receptors: a female donor with multiple sclerosis, enrolled in a pregnancy study. Both conserved end residues are part of each CDR3. D genes are given only for firm matches. Not every row has a clone size; where given, it reads once, few, many or a size class.

D	V	size	J	CDR3	DNA
NA	TRBV7-2	NA	TRBJ2-7	CASSFGDTHYEQYF	TGTGCCAGCAGCTTCGGTGACACACACTACGAGCAGTACTTC
NA	TRBV7-9	NA	TRBJ1-1	CASNNFGGGGTEAFF	TGTGCCAGCAACAACTTCGGAGGGGGGGGCACTGAAGCTTTCTTT
NA	TRBV27	NA	TRBJ1-4	CASSMIDRINEKLFF	TGTGCCAGCAGTATGATAGACAGGATTAATGAAAAACTGTTTTTT
TRBD1	TRBV18	NA	TRBJ1-6	CASSPLQGENSPLHF	TGTGCCAGCTCACCACTACAGGGGGAAAATTCACCCCTCCACTTT
NA	TRBV7-2	NA	TRBJ1-1	CASSDRWGVTEAFF	TGTGCCAGCAGCGACCGGTGGGGGGTGACAGAAGCTTTCTTT
NA	TRBV30	few	TRBJ1-1	CACTSKMNTEAFF	TGTGCCTGTACCAGTAAGATGAACACTGAAGCTTTCTTT
TRBD2	TRBV10-3	NA	TRBJ2-5	CAIKGTRGETQYF	TGTGCCATCAAAGGGACTAGAGGGGAGACCCAGTACTTC
NA	TRBV5-6	once	TRBJ2-2	CASSQTGRELFF	TGTGCCAGCTCGCAGACTGGCCGGGAGCTGTTTTTT
NA	TRBV27	NA	TRBJ1-1	CASSLAQGRAEAFF	TGTGCCAGCAGTTTAGCACAGGGCCGGGCTGAAGCTTTCTTT
NA	TRBV9	NA	TRBJ1-2	CASSVAGDVDYGYTF	TGTGCCAGCAGCGTAGCGGGGGACGTGGACTATGGCTACACCTTC
TRBD2	TRBV18	few	TRBJ2-7	CASSPSRAGRGEQYF	TGTGCCAGCTCACCAAGTCGTGCGGGGAGGGGCGAGCAGTACTTC
TRBD1	TRBV5-4	NA	TRBJ1-1	CASSPRTGGNTEAFF	TGTGCCAGCAGCCCTAGGACAGGGGGGAACACTGAAGCTTTCTTT
NA	TRBV6-1	NA	TRBJ1-5	CAIPTEDQHNQPQHF	TGTGCCATCCCGACTGAAGATCAACACAATCAGCCCCAGCATTTT